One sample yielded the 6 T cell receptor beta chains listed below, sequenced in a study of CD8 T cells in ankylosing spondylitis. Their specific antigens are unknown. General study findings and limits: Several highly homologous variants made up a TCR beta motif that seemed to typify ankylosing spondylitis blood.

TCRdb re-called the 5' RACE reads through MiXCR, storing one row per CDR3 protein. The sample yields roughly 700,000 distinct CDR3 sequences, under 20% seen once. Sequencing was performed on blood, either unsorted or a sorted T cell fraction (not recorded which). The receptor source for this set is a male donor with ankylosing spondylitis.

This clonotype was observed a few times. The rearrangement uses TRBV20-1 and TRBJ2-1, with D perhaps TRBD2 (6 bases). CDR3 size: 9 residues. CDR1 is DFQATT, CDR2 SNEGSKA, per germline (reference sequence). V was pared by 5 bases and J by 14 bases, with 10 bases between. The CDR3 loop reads CSAHWREFF. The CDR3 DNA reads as TGCAGTGCTCATTGGAGGGAGTTCTTC.

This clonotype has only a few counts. The CDR3 region is CASRSRGGGGTQYF. In nucleotides, the CDR3 is TGTGCCAGCAGATCCCGCGGGGGTGGGGGTACGCAGTATTTT. The chain uses TRBV6-1 and TRBJ2-3; 7 bases agree with TRBD2. The CDR3 contains 14 residues. Trimming took 6 bases from V and 8 from J; bases not matched to a gene: 11. Per germline, CDR1 MNHNS and CDR2 SASEGT.

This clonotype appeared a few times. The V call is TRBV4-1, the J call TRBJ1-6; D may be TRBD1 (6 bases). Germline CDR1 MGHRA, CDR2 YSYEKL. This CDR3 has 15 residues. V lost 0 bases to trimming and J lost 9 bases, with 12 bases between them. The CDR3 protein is CASSQDGQFSSPLHF. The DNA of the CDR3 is TGCGCCAGCAGCCAAGACGGACAGTTTAGTTCACCCCTCCACTTT.

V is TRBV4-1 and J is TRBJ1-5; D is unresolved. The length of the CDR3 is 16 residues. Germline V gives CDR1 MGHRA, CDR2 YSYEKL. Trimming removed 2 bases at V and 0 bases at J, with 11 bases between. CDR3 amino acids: CASSQTDPYSNQPQHF. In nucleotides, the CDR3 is TGCGCCAGCAGCCAAACCGACCCGTATAGCAATCAGCCCCAGCATTTT.

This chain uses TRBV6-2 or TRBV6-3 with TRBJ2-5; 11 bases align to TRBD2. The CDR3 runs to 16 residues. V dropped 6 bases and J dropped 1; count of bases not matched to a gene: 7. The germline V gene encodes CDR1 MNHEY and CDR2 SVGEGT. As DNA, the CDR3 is TGTGCCAGCAGGCGACTAGCGGGGCGCTTCCAAGAGACCCAGTACTTC. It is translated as CASRRLAGRFQETQYF.

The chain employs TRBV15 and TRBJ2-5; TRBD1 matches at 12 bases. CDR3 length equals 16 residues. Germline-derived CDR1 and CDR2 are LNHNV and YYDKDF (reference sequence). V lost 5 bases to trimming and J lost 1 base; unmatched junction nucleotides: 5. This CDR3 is CATSAGTGGGQETQYF. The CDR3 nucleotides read TGTGCCACCAGCGCCGGGACAGGGGGCGGCCAAGAGACCCAGTACTTC.